This is a list of T cell receptor beta chains from one sample in a study of response to subunit inactivated influenza vaccine. One entry per CDR3 protein results from TCRdb running MiXCR on the RT-PCR reads. The data contain more than 450,000 distinct CDR3 sequences, around 10% of them singletons. The sample was also linked to a second study, of T cells expressing NK-cell markers.

The specimen was PBMCs from blood, collected on the day of vaccination. The origin of the receptors is a man in his forties or fifties who received an inactivated influenza vaccine. CDR3s include the opening cysteine and the closing phenylalanine or tryptophan. The D gene is left open where the match is weak. The size field is filled for only some rows; it gives once, few, many or a size class.

clone size,D gene,J gene,V gene,CDR3 protein,CDR3 DNA
-,-,TRBJ2-7,TRBV3-1,CASSQVRGPTYEQYF,TGTGCCAGCAGCCAAGTACGGGGGCCGACCTACGAGCAGTACTTC
few,TRBD2,TRBJ2-2,TRBV5-1,CASSPDTGTSVPGELFF,TGCGCCAGCAGCCCTGATACCGGGACTAGCGTTCCCGGGGAGCTGTTTTTT
-,-,TRBJ2-6,TRBV6-5,CASSYGGSSGANVLTF,TGTGCCAGCAGTTACGGGGGCTCCTCTGGGGCCAACGTCCTGACTTTC
few,-,TRBJ1-5,TRBV4-1,CASSQEGAWGNQPQHF,TGCGCCAGCAGCCAAGAAGGCGCCTGGGGAAATCAGCCCCAGCATTTT
few,-,TRBJ2-3,TRBV29-1,CSVEDRLATSQDTQYF,TGCAGCGTTGAAGATCGGCTAGCAACGAGTCAAGATACGCAGTATTTT
-,TRBD1,TRBJ1-2,TRBV15,CATSSRTGLYGYTF,TGTGCCACCAGCTCCCGGACAGGCCTCTATGGCTACACCTTC
-,-,TRBJ2-1,TRBV25-1,CASSESSQRVGAHEQFF,TGTGCCAGCAGTGAATCGTCCCAGCGGGTGGGGGCCCATGAGCAGTTCTTC
-,-,TRBJ2-1,TRBV29-1,CSATHVGVEYEQFF,TGCAGCGCCACTCACGTGGGAGTTGAGTATGAGCAGTTCTTC
many,TRBD1,TRBJ2-7,TRBV7-2,CASSLTGSSYEQYF,TGTGCCAGCAGCTTGACAGGGAGCTCCTACGAGCAGTACTTC
-,TRBD1,TRBJ1-5,TRBV28,CASGGQINQPQHF,TGTGCCTCTGGGGGACAGATCAATCAGCCCCAGCATTTT
many,-,TRBJ2-1,TRBV7-2,CASSPRPNYNEQFF,TGTGCCAGCAGCCCGAGACCCAACTACAATGAGCAGTTCTTC
few,-,TRBJ2-1,TRBV7-9,CASSQLSNPYNEQFF,TGTGCCAGCAGCCAACTTTCAAACCCGTACAATGAGCAGTTCTTC
-,-,TRBJ2-5,TRBV5-1,CASSLAVRHQGGTQYF,TGCGCCAGCAGCTTGGCCGTGCGACACCAAGGTGGGACCCAGTACTTC
-,-,TRBJ2-7,TRBV20-1,CSARVPGSSYEQYF,TGCAGTGCTAGAGTCCCGGGTAGCTCCTACGAGCAGTACTTC
many,-,TRBJ2-2,TRBV12-3/TRBV12-4,CASSLWGTGELFF,TGCGCCAGCAGCTTGTGGGGCACCGGGGAGCTGTTTTTT
few,TRBD1,TRBJ2-3,TRBV6-2/TRBV6-3,CASTGTATDTQYF,TGTGCCAGCACCGGGACAGCCACAGATACGCAGTATTTT
-,-,TRBJ2-5,TRBV4-3,CASSQDPRQRILETQYF,TGCGCCAGCAGCCAAGATCCCCGACAGAGAATTTTGGAGACCCAGTACTTC
-,TRBD1,TRBJ2-5,TRBV29-1,CSGFLQGSQETQYF,TGCAGCGGTTTCCTACAGGGGTCCCAAGAGACCCAGTACTTC
few,-,TRBJ1-5,TRBV6-1,CASSDRLTGWNQPQHF,TGTGCCAGCAGTGACCGCCTTACAGGGTGGAATCAGCCCCAGCATTTT
once,TRBD2,TRBJ2-1,TRBV24-1,CATRDSGGAAEQFF,TGTGCCACCAGGGATAGCGGGGGAGCGGCTGAGCAGTTCTTC
-,-,TRBJ2-7,TRBV3-1,CASSRGRAYEQYF,TGTGCCAGCAGCCGAGGGCGTGCCTACGAGCAGTACTTC
-,TRBD2,TRBJ2-1,TRBV4-3,CASSPGTSGIDEQFF,TGCGCCAGCAGCCCCGGGACTAGCGGGATCGATGAGCAGTTCTTC
-,-,TRBJ2-2,TRBV20-1,CSASGPFANTGELFF,TGCAGTGCTTCGGGACCGTTCGCGAACACCGGGGAGCTGTTTTTT
-,-,TRBJ2-1,TRBV7-2,CASSLDPRSYNEQFF,TGTGCCAGCAGCTTAGATCCCCGATCCTACAATGAGCAGTTCTTC
-,-,TRBJ2-7,TRBV4-2,CASSHPREYSSYEQYF,TGTGCCAGCAGCCACCCCCGGGAATACAGCTCCTACGAGCAGTACTTC
-,TRBD2,TRBJ2-3,TRBV12-3/TRBV12-4,CASIKMGLAGLLTDTQYF,TGTGCCAGCATCAAAATGGGACTAGCGGGGCTGCTCACAGATACGCAGTATTTT
few,TRBD1,TRBJ1-3,TRBV12-3/TRBV12-4,CASRPSTGDGNTIYF,TGTGCCAGCAGGCCTTCGACAGGGGATGGAAACACCATATATTTT
few,-,TRBJ2-7,TRBV5-1,CASSLAAGQTYEQYF,TGCGCCAGCAGCTTGGCCGCGGGACAGACCTACGAGCAGTACTTC
few,-,TRBJ2-1,TRBV5-1,CASSRRTGSYNEQFF,TGCGCCAGCAGCAGACGCACAGGCTCCTACAATGAGCAGTTCTTC
few,-,TRBJ2-2,TRBV27,CASSIAGRYTGELFF,TGTGCCAGCAGTATAGCCGGACGGTACACCGGGGAGCTGTTTTTT
-,TRBD1,TRBJ1-1,TRBV9,CASSVDPQGVETEAFF,TGTGCCAGCAGCGTAGACCCGCAGGGGGTGGAAACTGAAGCTTTCTTT
-,-,TRBJ2-5,TRBV28,CASSDGGALQETQYF,TGTGCCAGCAGCGACGGGGGCGCCCTCCAAGAGACCCAGTACTTC
-,-,TRBJ1-1,TRBV6-2/TRBV6-3,CASSYRYRVDEAFF,TGTGCCAGCAGTTACCGCTACAGGGTTGATGAAGCTTTCTTT
few,TRBD1,TRBJ2-7,TRBV7-2,CASSALFRTGSYEQYF,TGTGCCAGCAGCGCGCTTTTTAGGACAGGCTCCTACGAGCAGTACTTC
-,TRBD2,TRBJ2-3,TRBV20-1,CSARDPLATTTDTQYF,TGCAGTGCTAGAGACCCACTAGCGACCACCACAGATACGCAGTATTTT
few,-,TRBJ1-5,TRBV6-1,CASRLDTSNQPQHF,TGTGCCAGCAGACTGGACACGAGCAATCAGCCCCAGCATTTT
few,TRBD2,TRBJ2-1,TRBV29-1,CSVGLAGVAAQFF,TGCAGCGTTGGACTAGCGGGAGTTGCAGCGCAGTTCTTC
-,TRBD2,TRBJ2-5,TRBV7-2,CASSLGSSGGAAETQYF,TGTGCCAGCAGCTTAGGGTCTAGCGGGGGGGCCGCAGAGACCCAGTACTTC
few,-,TRBJ1-1,TRBV10-3,CAISPGGHLNTEAFF,TGTGCCATCAGTCCCGGGGGCCATCTGAACACTGAAGCTTTCTTT
few,TRBD1,TRBJ2-5,TRBV12-3/TRBV12-4,CASSLGDSTQETQYF,TGTGCCAGCAGTTTAGGGGACAGTACTCAAGAGACCCAGTACTTC
few,TRBD2,TRBJ2-5,TRBV4-3,CASSQEREDYQETQYF,TGCGCCAGCAGCCAAGAGCGGGAGGACTACCAAGAGACCCAGTACTTC
-,-,TRBJ2-5,TRBV20-1,CSATGGIETQYF,TGCAGTGCTACGGGCGGAATCGAGACCCAGTACTTC
few,-,TRBJ2-3,TRBV12-3/TRBV12-4,CASNPGVVADTQYF,TGTGCCAGCAACCCAGGTGTAGTGGCAGATACGCAGTATTTT
few,-,TRBJ2-7,TRBV20-1,CSASGSSTASYEQYF,TGCAGTGCTAGCGGGTCGTCGACGGCGTCCTACGAGCAGTACTTC
-,-,TRBJ1-5,TRBV6-1,CASSSGVFSNQPQHF,TGTGCCAGCAGCTCGGGAGTGTTTAGCAATCAGCCCCAGCATTTT
-,TRBD1,TRBJ2-5,TRBV29-1,CSVRGRDRGWTTQYF,TGCAGCGTGAGGGGCCGGGACAGGGGGTGGACGACCCAGTACTTC
many,TRBD1,TRBJ2-1,TRBV10-3,CAISERDRAPHGQFF,TGTGCCATCAGTGAGAGGGACAGGGCCCCCCACGGGCAGTTCTTC
many,TRBD2,TRBJ2-1,TRBV29-1,CSVGLAGGPQEQFF,TGCAGCGTCGGACTAGCGGGAGGGCCACAGGAGCAGTTCTTC
few,TRBD2,TRBJ2-7,TRBV29-1,CSAVSGSLYEQYF,TGCAGCGCGGTTAGCGGGAGTCTATACGAGCAGTACTTC
once,-,TRBJ2-5,TRBV7-2,CATATGRETQYF,TGTGCCACCGCAACGGGTCGGGAGACCCAGTACTTC
-,-,TRBJ2-5,TRBV7-9,CATLLAGSETQYF,TGTGCCACCTTGCTGGCGGGGAGTGAGACCCAGTACTTC
-,-,TRBJ1-3,TRBV7-2,CASSEVSSGNTIYF,TGTGCCAGCAGCGAGGTATCCTCTGGAAACACCATATATTTT
-,-,TRBJ2-3,TRBV4-1,CASSQVGGRTDTQYF,TGCGCCAGCAGCCAAGTCGGGGGCCGGACAGATACGCAGTATTTT